The clone carrying this T cell receptor beta chain was found once. The data belong to a study of T cell changes during pregnancy in multiple sclerosis. The V end lost 0 bases, the J end lost 8 bases, and 5 bases lay between the germline ends. CDR1 SGHAT and CDR2 FQNNGV come from the germline V gene. The CDR3 loop spans 12 amino acids. Libraries were prepared by immunoSEQ multiplex PCR; TCRdb keeps only in-frame clonotypes and omits some of them. The sample has approximately 90,000 clones, about 94% seen once; the top ten hold around 0.84%. The chain employs TRBV11-2 and TRBJ2-1; D is unresolved. The sequenced sample was peripheral blood, obtained in the third trimester of pregnancy. The TCR sequence derives from a female donor with multiple sclerosis, enrolled in a pregnancy study. The CDR3 nucleotides read TGTGCCAGCAGCTTAGATCCCGATGAGCAGTTCTTC. Protein: CASSLDPDEQFF.